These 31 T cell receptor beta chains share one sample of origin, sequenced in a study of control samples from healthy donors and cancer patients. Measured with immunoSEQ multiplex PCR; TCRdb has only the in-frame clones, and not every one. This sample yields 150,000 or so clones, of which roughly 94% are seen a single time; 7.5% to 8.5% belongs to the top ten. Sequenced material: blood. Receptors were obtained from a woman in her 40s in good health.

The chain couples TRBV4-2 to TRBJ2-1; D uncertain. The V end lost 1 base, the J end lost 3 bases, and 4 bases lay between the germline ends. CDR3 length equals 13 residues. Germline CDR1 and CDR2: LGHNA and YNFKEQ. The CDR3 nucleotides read TGTGCCAGCAGCCAAGGAGACTACAATGAGCAGTTCTTC. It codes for CASSQGDYNEQFF.

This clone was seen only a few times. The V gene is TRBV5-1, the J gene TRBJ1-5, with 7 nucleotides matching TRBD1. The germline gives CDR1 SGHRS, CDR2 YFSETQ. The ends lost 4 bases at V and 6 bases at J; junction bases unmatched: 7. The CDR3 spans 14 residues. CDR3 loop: CASSLETGSQPQHF. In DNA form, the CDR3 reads TGCGCCAGCAGCCTAGAGACAGGGAGTCAGCCCCAGCATTTT. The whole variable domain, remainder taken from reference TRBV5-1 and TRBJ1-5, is KAGVTQTPRYLIKTRGQQVTLSCSPISGHRSVSWYQQTPGQGLQFLFEYFSETQRNKGNFPGRFSGRQFSNSRSEMNVSTLELGDSALYLCASSLETGSQPQHFGDGTRLSIL.

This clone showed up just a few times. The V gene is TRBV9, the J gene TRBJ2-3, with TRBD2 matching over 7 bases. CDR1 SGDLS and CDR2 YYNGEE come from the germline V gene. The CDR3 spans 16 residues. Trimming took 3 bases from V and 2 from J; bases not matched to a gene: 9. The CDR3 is CASSALGAGLTDTQYF. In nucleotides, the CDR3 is TGTGCCAGCAGCGCCCTAGGAGCGGGACTCACAGATACGCAGTATTTT.

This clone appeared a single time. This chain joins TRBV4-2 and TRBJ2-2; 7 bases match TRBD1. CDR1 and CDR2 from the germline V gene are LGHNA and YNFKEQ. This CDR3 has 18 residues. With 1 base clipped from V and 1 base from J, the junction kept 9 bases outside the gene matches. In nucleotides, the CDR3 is TGTGCCAGCAGCCAAGTACTGGGGCGACAGGGGAACACCGGGGAGCTGTTTTTT. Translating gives CASSQVLGRQGNTGELFF.

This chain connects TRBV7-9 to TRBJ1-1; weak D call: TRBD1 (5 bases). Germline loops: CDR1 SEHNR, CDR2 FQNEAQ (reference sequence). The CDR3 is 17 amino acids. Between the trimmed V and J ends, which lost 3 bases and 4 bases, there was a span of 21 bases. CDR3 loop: CASSFVTAGSQGTEAFF. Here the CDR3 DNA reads TGTGCCAGCAGCTTCGTTACAGCAGGGAGTCAGGGCACTGAAGCTTTCTTT.

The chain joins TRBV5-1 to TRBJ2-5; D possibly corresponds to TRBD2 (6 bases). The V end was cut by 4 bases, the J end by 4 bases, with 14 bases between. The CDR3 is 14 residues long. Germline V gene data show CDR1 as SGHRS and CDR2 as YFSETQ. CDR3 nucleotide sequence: TGCGCCAGCAGCGCGGGACTCACTGTAGAGACCCAGTACTTC. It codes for CASSAGLTVETQYF.

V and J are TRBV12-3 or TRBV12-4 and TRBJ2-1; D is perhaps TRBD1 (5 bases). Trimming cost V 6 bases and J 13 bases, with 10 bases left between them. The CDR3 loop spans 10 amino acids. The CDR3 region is CASSRQTQFF. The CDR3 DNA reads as TGTGCCAGCAGCCGACAGACACAGTTCTTC.

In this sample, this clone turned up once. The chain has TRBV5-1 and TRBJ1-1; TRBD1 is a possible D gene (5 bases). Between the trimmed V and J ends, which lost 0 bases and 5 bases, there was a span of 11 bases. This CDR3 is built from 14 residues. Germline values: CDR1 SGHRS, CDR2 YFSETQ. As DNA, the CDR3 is TGCGCCAGCAGCTTGGTTTCGCGGGGGACTGAAGCTTTCTTT. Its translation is CASSLVSRGTEAFF.

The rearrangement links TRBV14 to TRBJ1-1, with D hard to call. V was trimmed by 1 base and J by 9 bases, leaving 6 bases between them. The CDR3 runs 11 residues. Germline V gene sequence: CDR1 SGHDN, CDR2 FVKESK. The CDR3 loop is CASSQGIQAFF. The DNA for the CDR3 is TGTGCCAGCAGCCAAGGCATTCAAGCTTTCTTT.

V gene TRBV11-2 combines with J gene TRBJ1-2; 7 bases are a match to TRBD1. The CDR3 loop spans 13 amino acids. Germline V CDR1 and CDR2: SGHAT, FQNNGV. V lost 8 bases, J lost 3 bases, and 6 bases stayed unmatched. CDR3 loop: CASSQGGDYGYTF. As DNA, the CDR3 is TGTGCCAGCTCCCAGGGGGGCGACTATGGCTACACCTTC.

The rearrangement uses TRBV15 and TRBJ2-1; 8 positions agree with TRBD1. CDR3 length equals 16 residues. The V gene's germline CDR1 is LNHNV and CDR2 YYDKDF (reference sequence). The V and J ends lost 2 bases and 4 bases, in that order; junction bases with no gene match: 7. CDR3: CATSRSGTGLYNEQFF. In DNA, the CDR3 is TGTGCCACCAGCAGATCCGGGACAGGCCTGTACAATGAGCAGTTCTTC. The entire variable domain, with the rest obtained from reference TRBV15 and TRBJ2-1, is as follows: DAMVIQNPRYQVTQFGKPVTLSCSQTLNHNVMYWYQQKSSQAPKLLFHYYDKDFNNEADTPDNFQSRRPNTSFCFLDIRSPGLGDTAMYLCATSRSGTGLYNEQFFGPGTRLTVL.

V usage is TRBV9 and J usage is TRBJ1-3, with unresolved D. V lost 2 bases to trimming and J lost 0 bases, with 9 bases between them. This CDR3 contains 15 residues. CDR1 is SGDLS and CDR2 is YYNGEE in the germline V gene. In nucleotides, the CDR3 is TGTGCCAGCAGCGTCACGGGGAGCTCTGGAAACACCATATATTTT. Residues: CASSVTGSSGNTIYF.

The CDR3 DNA is TGTGCCAGCAGTTACGCAACCGGGACAGAAACGATCTACGAGCAGTACTTC. Translated, it gives CASSYATGTETIYEQYF. This sequence joins TRBV6-2 or TRBV6-3 and TRBJ2-7; TRBD1 matches 7 bases. V gave up 2 bases and J gave up 3 bases; unmatched junction bases: 13. The V gene's germline CDR1 is MNHEY and CDR2 SVGEGT. This CDR3 spans 17 amino acids.

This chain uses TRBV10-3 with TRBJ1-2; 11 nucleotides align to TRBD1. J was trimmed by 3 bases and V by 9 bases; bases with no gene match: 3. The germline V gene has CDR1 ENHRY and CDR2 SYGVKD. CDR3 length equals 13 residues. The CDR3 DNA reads TGTGCCATTTCGGGACAGGGGGACTATGGCTACACCTTC. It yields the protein CAISGQGDYGYTF.

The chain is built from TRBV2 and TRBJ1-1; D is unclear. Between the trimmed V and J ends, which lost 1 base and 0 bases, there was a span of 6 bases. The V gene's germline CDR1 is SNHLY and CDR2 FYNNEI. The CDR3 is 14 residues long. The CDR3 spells CASSEGQMNTEAFF. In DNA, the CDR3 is TGTGCCAGCAGTGAAGGTCAGATGAACACTGAAGCTTTCTTT.

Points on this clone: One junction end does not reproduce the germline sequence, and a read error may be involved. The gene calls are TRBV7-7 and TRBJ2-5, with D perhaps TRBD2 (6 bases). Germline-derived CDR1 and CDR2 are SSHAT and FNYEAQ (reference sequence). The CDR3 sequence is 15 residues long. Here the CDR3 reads CASSLRGFGQETQYF. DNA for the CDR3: TGTGCTAGCAGCTTACGGGGGTTCGGGCAAGAGACCCAGTACTTC.

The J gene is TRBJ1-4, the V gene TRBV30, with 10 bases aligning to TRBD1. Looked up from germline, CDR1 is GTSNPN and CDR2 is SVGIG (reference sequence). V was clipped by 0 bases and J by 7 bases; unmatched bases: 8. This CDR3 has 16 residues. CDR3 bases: TGTGCCTGGAGTGTTACTTTTGGGACAGGGGTTGAAAAACTGTTTTTT. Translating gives CAWSVTFGTGVEKLFF.

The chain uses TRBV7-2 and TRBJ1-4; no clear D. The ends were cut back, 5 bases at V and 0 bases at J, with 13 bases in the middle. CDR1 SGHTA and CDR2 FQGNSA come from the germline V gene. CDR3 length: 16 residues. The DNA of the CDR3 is TGTGCCAGCAGCCCACTGGTGTCGGCAACTAATGAAAAACTGTTTTTT. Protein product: CASSPLVSATNEKLFF.

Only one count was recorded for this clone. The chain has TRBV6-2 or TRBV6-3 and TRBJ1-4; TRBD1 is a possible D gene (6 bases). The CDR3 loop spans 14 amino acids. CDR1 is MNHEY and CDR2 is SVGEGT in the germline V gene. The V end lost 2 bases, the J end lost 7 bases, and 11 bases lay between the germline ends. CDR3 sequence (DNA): TGTGCCAGCAGTTACACGGGACACCCTGAAAAACTGTTTTTT. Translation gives CASSYTGHPEKLFF.

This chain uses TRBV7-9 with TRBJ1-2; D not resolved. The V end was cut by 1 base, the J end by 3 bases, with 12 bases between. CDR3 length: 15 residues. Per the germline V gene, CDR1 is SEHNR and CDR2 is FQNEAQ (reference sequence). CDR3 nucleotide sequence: TGTGCCAGCAGCTTAGGAGCGGGCGGTGACTATGGCTACACCTTC. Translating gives CASSLGAGGDYGYTF.

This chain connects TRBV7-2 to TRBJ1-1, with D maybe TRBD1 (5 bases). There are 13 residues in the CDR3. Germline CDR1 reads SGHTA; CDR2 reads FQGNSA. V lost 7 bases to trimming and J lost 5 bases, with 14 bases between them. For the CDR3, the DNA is TGTGCCAGCACTTATCAGGAGGGGACTGAAGCTTTCTTT. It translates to CASTYQEGTEAFF. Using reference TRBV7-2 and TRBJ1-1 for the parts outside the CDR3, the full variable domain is GAGVSQSPSNKVTEKGKDVELRCDPISGHTALYWYRQSLGQGLEFLIYFQGNSAPDKSGLPSDRFSAERTGGSVSTLTIQRTQQEDSAVYLCASTYQEGTEAFFGQGTRLTVV.

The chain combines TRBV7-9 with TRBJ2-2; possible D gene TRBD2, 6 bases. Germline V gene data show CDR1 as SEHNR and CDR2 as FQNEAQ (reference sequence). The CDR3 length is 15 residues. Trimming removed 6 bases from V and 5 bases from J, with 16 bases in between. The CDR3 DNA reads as TGTGCCAGCAGGGATCAGGGAGGTCGGACCGGGGAGCTGTTTTTT. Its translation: CASRDQGGRTGELFF. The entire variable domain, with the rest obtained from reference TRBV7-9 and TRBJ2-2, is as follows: DTGVSQNPRHKITKRGQNVTFRCDPISEHNRLYWYRQTLGQGPEFLTYFQNEAQLEKSRLLSDRFSAERPKGSFSTLEIQRTEQGDSAMYLCASRDQGGRTGELFFGEGSRLTVL.

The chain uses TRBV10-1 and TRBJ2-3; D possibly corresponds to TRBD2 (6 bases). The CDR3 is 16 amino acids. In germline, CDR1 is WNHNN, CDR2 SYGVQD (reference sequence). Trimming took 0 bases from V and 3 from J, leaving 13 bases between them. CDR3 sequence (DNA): TGCGCCAGCAGTGAGTCTAGCGGAGGAGGTACAGATACGCAGTATTTT. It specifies CASSESSGGGTDTQYF.

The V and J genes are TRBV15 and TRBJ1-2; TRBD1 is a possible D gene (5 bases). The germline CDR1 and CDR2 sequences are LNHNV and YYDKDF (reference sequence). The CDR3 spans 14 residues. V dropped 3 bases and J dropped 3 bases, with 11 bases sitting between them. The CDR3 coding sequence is TGTGCCACCAGCAGGATCGGACACCACTATGGCTACACCTTC. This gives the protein CATSRIGHHYGYTF.

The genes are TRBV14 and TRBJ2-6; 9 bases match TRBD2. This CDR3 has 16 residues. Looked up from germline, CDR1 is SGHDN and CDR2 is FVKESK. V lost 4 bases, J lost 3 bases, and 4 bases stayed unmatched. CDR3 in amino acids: CASSPAGGSGANVLTF. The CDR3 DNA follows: TGTGCCAGCAGCCCCGCGGGGGGGAGTGGGGCCAACGTCCTGACTTTC. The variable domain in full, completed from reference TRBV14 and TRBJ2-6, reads EAGVTQFPSHSVIEKGQTVTLRCDPISGHDNLYWYRRVMGKEIKFLLHFVKESKQDESGMPNNRFLAERTGGTYSTLKVQPAELEDSGVYFCASSPAGGSGANVLTFGAGSRLTVL.

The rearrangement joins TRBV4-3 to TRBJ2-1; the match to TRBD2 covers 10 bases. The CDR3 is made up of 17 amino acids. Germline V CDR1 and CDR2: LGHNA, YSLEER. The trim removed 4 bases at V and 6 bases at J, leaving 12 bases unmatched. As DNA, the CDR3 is TGCGCCAGCAGCCGAGGGGCTAGCGGGAGCGGACCCAATGAGCAGTTCTTC. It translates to CASSRGASGSGPNEQFF.

CDR3 nucleotide sequence: TGTGCCAGCAAATCGGGGGGGCTAGGTGATGAAAAACTGTTTTTT. This translates into CASKSGGLGDEKLFF. The chain carries TRBV6-5 and TRBJ1-4, with D possibly matching TRBD1 (6 bases). The CDR3 length is 15 residues. V lost 7 bases and J 6 bases, leaving 18 bases between the germline ends. Germline-derived CDR1 and CDR2 are MNHEY and SVGAGI.

CDR3 nucleotides: TGCGCCAGCAGCCAAGCAGGGCAGGGAGGCGATGGCTACACCTTC. Translation gives CASSQAGQGGDGYTF. The chain carries TRBV4-3 and TRBJ1-2; D is possibly TRBD1 (5 bases). The V end was cut by 1 base, the J end by 6 bases, with 15 bases between. The CDR3 totals 15 residues. Looked up from germline, CDR1 is LGHNA and CDR2 is YSLEER.

The CDR3 coding sequence is TGTGCCAGCAGCTTTGGACAGCCGAATGGCTACACCTTC. The encoded protein is CASSFGQPNGYTF. The rearrangement uses TRBV11-2 and TRBJ1-2, with TRBD1 as a possible D gene (6 bases). Trimming cost V 3 bases and J 6 bases, with 11 bases left between them. CDR3 length: 13 residues. CDR1 is SGHAT and CDR2 is FQNNGV in the germline V gene. Variable domain in full (rest from reference TRBV11-2 and TRBJ1-2): EAGVAQSPRYKIIEKRQSVAFWCNPISGHATLYWYQQILGQGPKLLIQFQNNGVVDDSQLPKDRFSAERLKGVDSTLKIQPAKLEDSAVYLCASSFGQPNGYTFGSGTRLTVV.

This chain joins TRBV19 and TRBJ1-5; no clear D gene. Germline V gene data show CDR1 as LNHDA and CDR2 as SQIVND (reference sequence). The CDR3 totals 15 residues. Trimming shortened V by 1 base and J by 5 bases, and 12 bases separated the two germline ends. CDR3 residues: CASSIVVAEHQPQHF. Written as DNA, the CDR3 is TGTGCCAGTAGTATAGTGGTGGCAGAGCATCAGCCCCAGCATTTT.

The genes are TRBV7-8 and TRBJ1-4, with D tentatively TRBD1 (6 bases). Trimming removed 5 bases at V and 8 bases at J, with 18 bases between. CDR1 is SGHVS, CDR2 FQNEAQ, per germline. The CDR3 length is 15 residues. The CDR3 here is CASSQLNRVGEKLFF. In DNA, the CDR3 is TGTGCCAGCAGCCAACTCAACAGGGTAGGGGAAAAACTGTTTTTT.